These 22 T cell receptor beta chains share one sample of origin, sequenced in a study of Tregs in tolerant kidney transplant recipients. Assay: immunoSEQ multiplex PCR; the TCRdb copy retains only in-frame clones and omits some. The specimen's table records about 48,000 clones. Sequencing used CD4+ T cells from blood, obtained before the transplant. The receptors originated from a human donor who received a combined kidney and bone marrow transplant.

As to this clone: The read is 3 residues too short to cover the CDR3 end, so that end is filled in from the germline J gene. This chain links TRBV13 with TRBJ2-3; 14 nucleotides align to TRBD2. Per the germline V gene, CDR1 is PRHDT and CDR2 is FYEKMQ (reference sequence). The junction had 6 bases not matched to a gene; V was cut back by 0 bases and J by 1 base. The CDR3 extends over 19 amino acids. The CDR3 protein is CASSLGGTSGRLGTDTQYF. CDR3 bases read: TGTGCCAGCAGCTTAGGTGGGACTAGCGGGAGACTTGGCACAGATACG.

This chain's CDR3 is CASSLTGAPGELFF. The sequenced CDR3 bases are TGTGCCAGCAGCTTGACAGGGGCCCCCGGGGAG. The chain is built from TRBV7-2 and TRBJ2-2, with TRBD1 matching over 8 bases. The CDR3 end is not reached by the read, which stops 3 residues before it; the germline J gene fills it in. Germline loops: CDR1 SGHTA, CDR2 FQGNSA. J gave up 6 bases and V 3 bases, and 3 bases lay outside the gene matches. The CDR3 spans 14 residues.

Turning to this clone: The read finishes 3 residues shy of the CDR3 end, and the germline J gene is used to complete it. V usage is TRBV20-1 and J usage is TRBJ2-1, with 8 nucleotides matching TRBD2. Trimming cost V 6 bases and J 0 bases; bases outside gene matches: 7. Per the germline V gene, CDR1 is DFQATT and CDR2 is SNEGSKA (reference sequence). The CDR3 contains 15 residues. CDR3 loop: CSAPSGSSSYNEQFF. Incomplete CDR3 DNA: TGCAGTGCACCTAGCGGGTCGAGCTCCTACAATGAG.

A word on this clone: Read data end 3 residues before the CDR3 end; the end is taken from the germline J gene. This sequence joins TRBV20-1 and TRBJ2-7; TRBD2 matches 7 bases. V dropped 1 base and J dropped 2; count of bases not matched to a gene: 5. CDR1 DFQATT and CDR2 SNEGSKA come from the germline V gene (reference sequence). There are 14 residues in the CDR3. The CDR3 bases that were read are TGCAGTGCTAGAGCTGCTAGCGGACCCTACGAG. Translated, it gives CSARAASGPYE. Given in full, the CDR3 is CSARAASGPYEQYF.

Concerning this clone: The sequence runs out 3 residues before the end of the CDR3; the remainder is reconstructed from the germline J gene. The rearrangement links TRBV6-2 or TRBV6-3 to TRBJ2-1; 7 bases are shared with TRBD1. The germline V gene has CDR1 MNHEY and CDR2 SVGEGT. Trimming cost V 6 bases and J 4 bases; bases outside gene matches: 6. The CDR3 sequence is 14 residues long. CDR3: CASRQGQIYNEQFF. CDR3 DNA, as far as it was read: TGTGCCAGCAGACAGGGACAGATATACAATGAG.

In the case of this clone: The read finishes 3 residues shy of the CDR3 end, and the germline J gene is used to complete it. V gene TRBV7-2 combines with J gene TRBJ1-3, with 9 bases fitting TRBD1. Trimming removed 1 base from V and 3 bases from J; junction bases left unmatched: 1. Germline lookup yields CDR1 SGHTA and CDR2 FQGNSA. The CDR3 totals 15 residues. The CDR3 DNA, read in part, is TGTGCCAGCAGCTTAGTGACAGGGGGTGGAAACACC. This codes for CASSLVTGGGNT. The CDR3 in its entirety is CASSLVTGGGNTIYF.

Worth noting for this clone: The read ends 3 residues before the CDR3 terminus; that terminus is restored from the germline J gene. V is TRBV20-1 and J is TRBJ2-5; 14 bases map to TRBD2. CDR3 length: 16 amino acids. V lost 1 base, J lost 5 bases, and 6 bases stayed unmatched. The germline CDR1 and CDR2 sequences are DFQATT and SNEGSKA (reference sequence). The CDR3 protein is CSARVGTSGSWETQYF. Incomplete CDR3 DNA: TGCAGTGCTAGAGTGGGGACTAGCGGGAGTTGGGAGACC.

A remark on this clone: The read terminates 3 residues before the CDR3 end, so the remaining end is supplied by the germline J gene. The V and J genes are TRBV7-3 and TRBJ2-3; 12 bases align to TRBD2. Germline CDR1 SGHTA, CDR2 FQGTGA. Trimming cost V 5 bases and J 4 bases; bases outside gene matches: 13. The CDR3 is 18 residues long. CDR3 in amino acids: CASSRGGVLAGGADTQYF. CDR3 DNA (partial): TGTGCCAGCAGCCGCGGTGGGGTACTAGCGGGAGGTGCAGATACG.

As to this clone: The CDR3 extends 3 residues past the end of the read, so its final part is completed from the germline J gene. The chain recombines TRBV5-1 with TRBJ2-7, with 7 bases matching TRBD2. The CDR3 extends over 16 amino acids. CDR1 SGHRS and CDR2 YFSETQ come from the germline V gene. Losses at the gene ends were 3 bases for V and 3 bases for J; bases not matched to a gene: 12. Partial CDR3 DNA: TGCGCCAGCAGCTCGGGAGGAGCCAGCGGAGACTACGAG. This sequence encodes CASSSGGASGDYE. In full, the CDR3 reads CASSSGGASGDYEQYF. The whole variable domain, remainder taken from reference TRBV5-1 and TRBJ2-7, is KAGVTQTPRYLIKTRGQQVTLSCSPISGHRSVSWYQQTPGQGLQFLFEYFSETQRNKGNFPGRFSGRQFSNSRSEMNVSTLELGDSALYLCASSSGGASGDYEQYFGPGTRLTVT.

A remark on this clone: The read is 3 residues too short to cover the CDR3 end, so that end is filled in from the germline J gene. The rearrangement uses TRBV5-1 and TRBJ1-1; TRBD1 matches at 7 bases. The CDR3 runs 15 residues. V was clipped by 4 bases and J by 1 base; unmatched bases: 7. CDR1 and CDR2 from the germline V gene are SGHRS and YFSETQ. CDR3 in amino acids: CASSPGNRGNTEAFF. Partial CDR3 DNA: TGCGCCAGCAGCCCGGGTAACAGGGGGAACACTGAA.

Details on this clone: Read data end 3 residues before the CDR3 end; the end is taken from the germline J gene. V gene TRBV20-1 combines with J gene TRBJ1-5, with 7 bases aligning to TRBD1. The CDR3 covers 12 residues. Germline V CDR1 and CDR2: DFQATT, SNEGSKA (reference sequence). J gave up 5 bases and V 6 bases, and 4 bases lay outside the gene matches. CDR3 DNA, as far as it was read: TGCAGTGCAGGAGGGGGCGATCAGCCC. It specifies CSAGGGDQP. The complete CDR3 sequence is CSAGGGDQPQHF.

About this clone: The read ends 3 residues early relative to the CDR3; the germline J gene fills the gap. The chain has TRBV7-2 and TRBJ2-7; D is unresolved. This CDR3 is 13 amino acids long. Trimming took off 5 bases at V and 2 bases at J, with 10 bases between the two ends. CDR1 SGHTA and CDR2 FQGNSA come from the germline V gene. Incomplete CDR3 DNA: TGTGCCAGCAGCGTTACTACGACCTACGAG. Its translation: CASSVTTTYE. In full, the CDR3 is CASSVTTTYEQYF.

Comments on this clone: The read terminates 3 residues ahead of where the CDR3 ends, so the germline J gene completes it. V is TRBV2 and J is TRBJ2-6; D gene ambiguous. The germline CDR1 and CDR2 sequences are SNHLY and FYNNEI. This CDR3 contains 13 residues. V was shortened by 7 bases and J by 3 bases, with 7 bases between the two germline ends. CDR3 DNA (partial): TGTGCCAGCATTCAACATGGGGCCAACGTC. Amino acids: CASIQHGANV. The CDR3 reads in full as CASIQHGANVLTF.

With regard to this clone: The read falls 3 residues short of the CDR3 end, and the missing part is taken from the germline J gene. V usage is TRBV7-9 and J usage is TRBJ2-7; 8 bases line up with TRBD1. The CDR3 is 14 residues long. Per germline, CDR1 SEHNR and CDR2 FQNEAQ (reference sequence). Trimming removed 5 bases from V and 5 bases from J; junction bases left unmatched: 8. The DNA read from the CDR3 is TGTGCCAGCAGCGCGGGACAGGAGGGGAACGAG. Amino acids: CASSAGQEGNE. The whole CDR3 protein is CASSAGQEGNEQYF.

The CDR3 loop reads CASSESVAGQETQYF. Incomplete CDR3 DNA: TGTGCCAGCAGTGAATCGGTGGCAGGCCAAGAGACC. This chain joins TRBV2 and TRBJ2-5; no clear D. The read terminates 3 residues before the CDR3 end, so the remaining end is supplied by the germline J gene. Per the germline V gene, CDR1 is SNHLY and CDR2 is FYNNEI. Trimming left V 2 bases short and J 1 base short, with 11 bases between. The CDR3 runs 15 residues.

Concerning this clone itself: The sequenced fragment ends 3 residues before the CDR3 boundary, so the rest is inferred from the germline J gene. V and J are TRBV2 and TRBJ2-5; D perhaps matches TRBD1 (6 bases). Trimming took off 7 bases at V and 1 base at J, with 10 bases between the two ends. Germline CDR1 and CDR2: SNHLY and FYNNEI. The CDR3 runs 13 residues. The covered CDR3 bases are TGTGCCAGCATCAGGGACATCCAAGAGACC. Translation: CASIRDIQET. The entire CDR3 is CASIRDIQETQYF.

On this clone itself: Read sequence stops 3 residues before the CDR3 end, and the germline J gene provides the missing end. The chain is built from TRBV2 and TRBJ1-5, with TRBD1 matching 7 bases. CDR3 length: 14 residues. With V trimmed by 6 bases and J by 5 bases, 7 bases remained unmatched. In germline, CDR1 is SNHLY, CDR2 FYNNEI. The CDR3 sequence: CASRYDRAYQPQHF. Incomplete CDR3 DNA: TGTGCCAGCAGGTACGACAGGGCCTATCAGCCC.

With regard to this clone: The read halts 3 residues ahead of the CDR3 end, with the missing end drawn from the germline J gene. The chain combines TRBV2 with TRBJ2-7; D uncertain. This CDR3 is built from 13 residues. Germline V gene lookup returns CDR1 SNHLY and CDR2 FYNNEI. The germline V and J ends were trimmed by 4 bases and 2 bases, with 9 bases remaining between them. The CDR3: CASSVTATYEQYF. The sequenced CDR3 bases are TGTGCCAGCAGTGTTACAGCTACCTACGAG.

As regards this clone: The sequenced fragment ends 3 residues before the CDR3 boundary, so the rest is inferred from the germline J gene. This chain links TRBV19 with TRBJ2-3; 7 bases fit TRBD2. From germline, CDR1 is LNHDA and CDR2 SQIVND (reference sequence). This CDR3 contains 15 residues. The J segment lost 2 bases and the V segment lost 5 bases, leaving 7 bases of the junction unmatched. The CDR3 sequence is CASSALADPTDTQYF. The part of the CDR3 DNA that was read is TGTGCCAGTAGTGCGCTAGCGGACCCCACAGATACG. Using reference TRBV19 and TRBJ2-3 for the parts outside the CDR3, the full variable domain is DGGITQSPKYLFRKEGQNVTLSCEQNLNHDAMYWYRQDPGQGLRLIYYSQIVNDFQKGDIAEGYSVSREKKESFPLTVTSAQKNPTAFYLCASSALADPTDTQYFGPGTRLTVL.

Concerning this clone itself: The observed sequence ends 3 residues before the CDR3 terminus, with the missing tail filled in from the germline J gene. This chain joins TRBV7-2 and TRBJ2-2, with unresolved D. With 6 bases removed from V and 4 bases from J, the gap between germline ends came to 15 bases. This CDR3 comprises 15 residues. Germline CDR1 and CDR2: SGHTA and FQGNSA. The CDR3 is CASRERISGTGELFF. The sequenced CDR3 bases are TGTGCCAGCAGAGAGAGGATCTCGGGCACCGGGGAG. The full variable domain, rest sourced from reference TRBV7-2 and TRBJ2-2, is GAGVSQSPSNKVTEKGKDVELRCDPISGHTALYWYRQSLGQGLEFLIYFQGNSAPDKSGLPSDRFSAERTGGSVSTLTIQRTQQEDSAVYLCASRERISGTGELFFGEGSRLTVL.

Of note for this clone: The CDR3 end lies 3 residues beyond the end of the read and is filled in from the germline J gene. The chain is built from TRBV19 and TRBJ2-7; no clear D gene. The CDR3 consists of 13 residues. Germline CDR1 LNHDA, CDR2 SQIVND (reference sequence). Trimming pared 4 bases from V and 0 bases from J, leaving 7 bases between. The covered CDR3 bases are TGTGCCAGTAGTAGTCCGGGCTCCTACGAG. Translation gives CASSSPGSYE. The entire CDR3 reads CASSSPGSYEQYF.

Notes on this clone: With the read ending 3 residues before the CDR3 end, the germline J gene is used to fill in that end. This chain joins TRBV5-3 and TRBJ2-5; TRBD1 agrees at 8 bases. Being an ORF, TRBV5-3 has a function that is uncertain. V dropped 4 bases and J dropped 0; count of bases not matched to a gene: 5. CDR3 length: 15 amino acids. CDR3 residues: CARSPRQGYQETQYF. The CDR3 DNA, read in part, is TGTGCCAGAAGCCCAAGACAGGGGTACCAAGAGACC.